This entry lists 29 T cell receptor beta chains sequenced from one sample in a study of cytomegalovirus exposure and HLA in healthy donors. Primers for the PCR totalled 60 Vbeta and 13 Jbeta. Some clones are missing from TCRdb's copy, which holds only in-frame ones; the method was immunoSEQ multiplex PCR. The sample lists under 150,000 clones; roughly 78% were seen once. The sample taken for sequencing was PBMCs. The receptor source for this set is a man aged 25-45 years in good health and CMV-seronegative.

This chain uses TRBV6-5 with TRBJ2-7; TRBD1 matches at 9 bases. The CDR3 extends over 14 amino acids. Germline V gene lookup returns CDR1 MNHEY and CDR2 SVGAGI. Germline trimming cut 8 bases from V and 0 bases from J; bases unmatched to any gene: 5. The CDR3 spells CASRDRVSSYEQYF. The CDR3 coding sequence is TGTGCCAGCCGGGACAGGGTTAGCTCCTACGAGCAGTACTTC.

This rearrangement joins TRBV6-4 to TRBJ2-1; D is unclear. This CDR3 has 15 amino acids. Germline CDR1 MRHNA, CDR2 SNTAGT. The V and J ends lost 0 bases and 8 bases respectively, with 14 bases between them. CDR3: CASSDSVSTLHEQFF. In nucleotides, the CDR3 is TGTGCCAGCAGTGACTCCGTTAGTACGCTCCATGAGCAGTTCTTC.

The V and J genes are TRBV5-1 and TRBJ2-3; tentative D call: TRBD1 (6 bases). CDR3 length equals 14 residues. Trimming pared 2 bases from V and 5 bases from J, leaving 12 bases between. Germline V gives CDR1 SGHRS, CDR2 YFSETQ. The CDR3 coding sequence is TGCGCCAGCAGCTTCAGGGGCGTCATAGATACGCAGTATTTT. Protein sequence: CASSFRGVIDTQYF.

The V gene is TRBV12-5, the J gene TRBJ2-1; the D is unclear. The ends were cut back, 2 bases at V and 7 bases at J, with 15 bases in the middle. The CDR3 consists of 15 residues. Germline V gene data show CDR1 as LGHNT and CDR2 as FRNRAP. In DNA, the CDR3 is TGTGCTAGTGGTTTGATCCCCGAGAGCCCGAATGAGCAGTTCTTC. Translated: CASGLIPESPNEQFF.

The V call is TRBV6-5, the J call TRBJ2-7, with TRBD1 matching over 11 bases. CDR3 length: 14 amino acids. Germline V gene sequence: CDR1 MNHEY, CDR2 SVGAGI. J was trimmed by 3 bases and V by 6 bases; bases with no gene match: 4. DNA for the CDR3: TGTGCCAGCAGAAAGGACAGGGGGCTCTACGAGCAGTACTTC. This sequence encodes CASRKDRGLYEQYF.

The chain carries TRBV28 and TRBJ2-3; TRBD1 agrees at 7 bases. CDR3 length: 16 amino acids. The germline gives CDR1 MDHEN, CDR2 SYDVKM. Trimming cost V 4 bases and J 6 bases; bases outside gene matches: 13. Written as DNA, the CDR3 is TGTGCCAGCAGTTCCCCCAAAGACAGGGTAGTGGATACGCAGTATTTT. Amino acids: CASSSPKDRVVDTQYF.

V gene TRBV5-1 combines with J gene TRBJ1-1; TRBD1 matches 9 bases. Germline lookup yields CDR1 SGHRS and CDR2 YFSETQ. With V trimmed by 4 bases and J by 0 bases, 4 bases remained unmatched. The CDR3 spans 15 residues. CDR3 amino acids: CASSTDRGLNTEAFF. The CDR3, as DNA: TGCGCCAGCAGCACGGACAGGGGCCTGAACACTGAAGCTTTCTTT.

CDR3 loop: CASSSNRGQRYGYTF. In nucleotides, the CDR3 is TGTGCCAGCAGCTCAAACAGGGGGCAGAGATATGGCTACACCTTC. The chain employs TRBV13 and TRBJ1-2, with 9 bases identical to TRBD1. There are 15 residues in the CDR3. With V trimmed by 4 bases and J by 5 bases, 8 bases remained unmatched. Germline values: CDR1 PRHDT, CDR2 FYEKMQ (reference sequence).

This sequence joins TRBV11-2 and TRBJ1-1; tentatively, D is TRBD1 (5 bases). The germline gives CDR1 SGHAT, CDR2 FQNNGV. Trimming took off 6 bases at V and 1 base at J, with 9 bases between the two ends. This CDR3 is 13 amino acids long. DNA of the CDR3: TGTGCCAGCAGGACAGTAGCGAACACTGAAGCTTTCTTT. Amino acid sequence: CASRTVANTEAFF. Based on the CDR3 plus reference TRBV11-2 and TRBJ1-1, the full variable domain is EAGVAQSPRYKIIEKRQSVAFWCNPISGHATLYWYQQILGQGPKLLIQFQNNGVVDDSQLPKDRFSAERLKGVDSTLKIQPAKLEDSAVYLCASRTVANTEAFFGQGTRLTVV.

The rearrangement links TRBV19 to TRBJ2-1, with D possibly TRBD2 on 6 matching bases. The CDR3 runs 15 residues. Per germline, CDR1 LNHDA and CDR2 SQIVND (reference sequence). The V end was cut by 6 bases, the J end by 4 bases, with 16 bases between. The CDR3 region is CASRFGAGWYNEQFF. The CDR3 DNA is TGTGCCAGTAGATTTGGGGCGGGGTGGTACAATGAGCAGTTCTTC.

This clone was detected a few times. The V and J genes are TRBV5-6 and TRBJ1-2; TRBD1 matches at 7 bases. After removal of 4 bases from V and 4 bases from J, the junction contained 16 bases not matched to a gene. Per germline, CDR1 SGHDT and CDR2 YYEEEE. The length of the CDR3 is 17 residues. The CDR3 nucleotides are TGTGCCAGCAGCCGACCCTACTCGACAGGGACGGGCTATGGCTACACCTTC. This translates into CASSRPYSTGTGYGYTF. Variable domain in full (rest from reference TRBV5-6 and TRBJ1-2): DAGVTQSPTHLIKTRGQQVTLRCSPKSGHDTVSWYQQALGQGPQFIFQYYEEEERQRGNFPDRFSGHQFPNYSSELNVNALLLGDSALYLCASSRPYSTGTGYGYTFGSGTRLTVV.

In this sample, this clone turned up a few times. J is TRBJ1-5 and V is TRBV19; possible D gene TRBD1, 5 bases. Trimming cost V 1 base and J 4 bases, with 14 bases left between them. CDR3 size: 16 residues. Per germline, CDR1 LNHDA and CDR2 SQIVND (reference sequence). DNA for the CDR3: TGTGCCAGTAGTATAGGGTCGCGGGGGTCTAATCAGCCCCAGCATTTT. Its translation is CASSIGSRGSNQPQHF.

The rearrangement uses TRBV5-1 and TRBJ1-4; possibly TRBD1 for D (6 bases). Germline-derived CDR1 and CDR2 are SGHRS and YFSETQ. The CDR3 spans 17 residues. V lost 1 base, J lost 2 bases, and 15 bases lay in between. CDR3: CASSLNPRTATNEKLFF. The CDR3 DNA reads as TGCGCCAGCAGCTTGAACCCGAGGACAGCTACTAATGAAAAACTGTTTTTT. Variable domain in full (rest from reference TRBV5-1 and TRBJ1-4): KAGVTQTPRYLIKTRGQQVTLSCSPISGHRSVSWYQQTPGQGLQFLFEYFSETQRNKGNFPGRFSGRQFSNSRSEMNVSTLELGDSALYLCASSLNPRTATNEKLFFGSGTQLSVL.

In this sample, this clone turned up once. This chain connects TRBV29-1 to TRBJ2-1; tentatively, D is TRBD2 (5 bases). The length of the CDR3 is 16 residues. The V gene's germline CDR1 is SQVTM and CDR2 ANQGSEA. Deletions cut 5 bases from V and 3 bases from J, with 20 bases between. The CDR3 DNA is TGCAGCGTTCCCAGTCTCTCTAGCATCCGCTACAATGAGCAGTTCTTC. Its translation: CSVPSLSSIRYNEQFF.

The chain uses TRBV12-5 and TRBJ1-5; TRBD1 matches at 10 bases. The CDR3 contains 16 residues. With V trimmed by 6 bases and J by 0 bases, 5 bases remained unmatched. From germline, CDR1 is LGHNT and CDR2 FRNRAP. The CDR3 coding sequence is TGTGCTAGTGGACCAGGGACAGGGGATAGCAATCAGCCCCAGCATTTT. It codes for CASGPGTGDSNQPQHF.

J is TRBJ2-1 and V is TRBV7-8; 8 bases line up with TRBD1. Germline values: CDR1 SGHVS, CDR2 FQNEAQ. This CDR3 comprises 17 residues. The J segment lost 3 bases and the V segment lost 0 bases, leaving 7 bases of the junction unmatched. The CDR3 region has the DNA TGTGCCAGCAGCTTAGCGTCCGACAGGGGTTACTACAATGAGCAGTTCTTC. Protein: CASSLASDRGYYNEQFF.

This clone has just a few counts. The V call is TRBV6-5, the J call TRBJ1-1, with a weak D call TRBD1 (5 bases). This CDR3 is built from 12 residues. The germline V gene has CDR1 MNHEY and CDR2 SVGAGI. The V end was cut by 6 bases, the J end by 4 bases, with 9 bases between. This chain's CDR3 is CASRQGLTEAFF. The CDR3 nucleotides are TGTGCCAGCAGGCAGGGTCTCACTGAAGCTTTCTTT.

A few counts support this clone. V is TRBV4-1 and J is TRBJ2-7, with a weak D call TRBD1 (6 bases). The CDR3 consists of 15 residues. V was cut by 2 bases and J by 2 bases, with 13 bases left in between. CDR1 is MGHRA and CDR2 is YSYEKL in the germline V gene. CDR3 sequence: CASSQSIGQTYEQYF. In nucleotides, the CDR3 is TGCGCCAGCAGCCAAAGTATAGGACAGACCTACGAGCAGTACTTC.

The chain carries TRBV7-8 and TRBJ2-4; D is perhaps TRBD1 (5 bases). The CDR3 runs 16 residues. Germline V gives CDR1 SGHVS, CDR2 FQNEAQ. With 1 base removed from V and 3 bases from J, the gap between germline ends came to 13 bases. CDR3 region: CASSLDDRGIKNIQYF. Written as DNA, the CDR3 is TGTGCCAGCAGCTTAGATGATAGGGGAATCAAAAACATTCAGTACTTC.

The rearrangement uses TRBV25-1 and TRBJ1-6, with D possibly being TRBD1 (5 bases). The germline gives CDR1 MGHDK, CDR2 SYGVNS. CDR3 size: 16 residues. Trimming took off 3 bases at V and 2 bases at J, with 11 bases between the two ends. This CDR3 reads CASSDQAGTYNSPLHF. CDR3 coding DNA: TGTGCCAGCAGTGATCAAGCAGGGACCTATAATTCACCCCTCCACTTT.

The V gene is TRBV28, the J gene TRBJ1-1; D possibly corresponds to TRBD1 (6 bases). The CDR3 is 15 residues long. Trimming took 5 bases from V and 4 from J, leaving 17 bases between them. Germline-derived CDR1 and CDR2 are MDHEN and SYDVKM. The CDR3 DNA is TGTGCCAGCAGTCTGATACTACAGGGTAGCACTGAAGCTTTCTTT. It encodes CASSLILQGSTEAFF.

The rearrangement links TRBV27 to TRBJ2-7; 10 nucleotides align to TRBD1. The CDR3 is made up of 14 amino acids. Losses at the gene ends were 5 bases for V and 3 bases for J; bases not matched to a gene: 4. Germline lookup yields CDR1 MNHEY and CDR2 SMNVEV (reference sequence). DNA for the CDR3: TGTGCCAGCAGTCCCGGGACAGGGGTCTACGAGCAGTACTTC. Translating gives CASSPGTGVYEQYF.

This clone has just a few counts. V is TRBV5-4 and J is TRBJ1-1; 8 bases agree with TRBD1. Germline CDR1 and CDR2: SGHNT and YYREEE (reference sequence). This CDR3 comprises 15 residues. With 4 bases clipped from V and 4 bases from J, the junction kept 9 bases outside the gene matches. CDR3 region: CASSVPQGASTEAFF. DNA of the CDR3: TGTGCCAGCAGCGTACCCCAGGGGGCTAGCACTGAAGCTTTCTTT.

This clone was detected a few times. J is TRBJ2-7 and V is TRBV10-1; D remains ambiguous. Germline V gene lookup returns CDR1 WNHNN and CDR2 SYGVQD (reference sequence). This CDR3 contains 14 residues. Trimming cost V 4 bases and J 6 bases, with 16 bases left between them. CDR3 bases: TGCGCCAGCAGTGGGAGCCTACGCAGTTTCGAGCAGTACTTC. It specifies CASSGSLRSFEQYF.

This chain links TRBV6-6 with TRBJ2-7, with 8 bases lining up with TRBD2. This CDR3 contains 14 residues. Germline CDR1 reads MNHNY; CDR2 reads SVGAGI (reference sequence). The V and J ends lost 6 bases and 3 bases, in that order; junction bases with no gene match: 7. The CDR3 is CASSPTGGIYEQYF. CDR3 bases: TGTGCCAGCAGCCCCACGGGAGGGATCTACGAGCAGTACTTC.

This clone was counted a few times. The chain joins TRBV7-2 to TRBJ1-5; no definite D call. The CDR3 length is 15 residues. Germline V gene data show CDR1 as SGHTA and CDR2 as FQGNSA. V was trimmed by 1 base and J by 1 base, leaving 8 bases between them. CDR3 loop: CASSLVGRSNQPQHF. The CDR3 nucleotides are TGTGCCAGCAGCTTAGTGGGCAGGAGCAATCAGCCCCAGCATTTT.

This chain joins TRBV7-8 and TRBJ1-1; 7 bases line up with TRBD1. The ends lost 7 bases at V and 1 base at J; junction bases unmatched: 3. The CDR3 contains 13 residues. Germline lookup yields CDR1 SGHVS and CDR2 FQNEAQ. The CDR3 region is CASKGTANTEAFF. CDR3 nucleotide sequence: TGTGCCAGCAAAGGGACAGCGAACACTGAAGCTTTCTTT.

The genes are TRBV7-2 and TRBJ2-5; possibly TRBD2 for D (7 bases). Germline lookup yields CDR1 SGHTA and CDR2 FQGNSA. This CDR3 region has 17 residues. The V and J ends lost 5 bases and 2 bases respectively, with 21 bases between them. In nucleotides, the CDR3 is TGTGCCAGCAGCGGGACTTGGGGGGGCGCAGGTCAAGAGACCCAGTACTTC. Translation: CASSGTWGGAGQETQYF.

The rearrangement links TRBV19 to TRBJ1-2; 7 nucleotides agree with TRBD1. The CDR3 extends over 12 amino acids. Germline V gene lookup returns CDR1 LNHDA and CDR2 SQIVND (reference sequence). Trimming cost V 5 bases and J 7 bases; bases outside gene matches: 4. CDR3 coding DNA: TGTGCCAGTAGTGAGGGGGCGCTTGGCTACACCTTC. Translating gives CASSEGALGYTF.